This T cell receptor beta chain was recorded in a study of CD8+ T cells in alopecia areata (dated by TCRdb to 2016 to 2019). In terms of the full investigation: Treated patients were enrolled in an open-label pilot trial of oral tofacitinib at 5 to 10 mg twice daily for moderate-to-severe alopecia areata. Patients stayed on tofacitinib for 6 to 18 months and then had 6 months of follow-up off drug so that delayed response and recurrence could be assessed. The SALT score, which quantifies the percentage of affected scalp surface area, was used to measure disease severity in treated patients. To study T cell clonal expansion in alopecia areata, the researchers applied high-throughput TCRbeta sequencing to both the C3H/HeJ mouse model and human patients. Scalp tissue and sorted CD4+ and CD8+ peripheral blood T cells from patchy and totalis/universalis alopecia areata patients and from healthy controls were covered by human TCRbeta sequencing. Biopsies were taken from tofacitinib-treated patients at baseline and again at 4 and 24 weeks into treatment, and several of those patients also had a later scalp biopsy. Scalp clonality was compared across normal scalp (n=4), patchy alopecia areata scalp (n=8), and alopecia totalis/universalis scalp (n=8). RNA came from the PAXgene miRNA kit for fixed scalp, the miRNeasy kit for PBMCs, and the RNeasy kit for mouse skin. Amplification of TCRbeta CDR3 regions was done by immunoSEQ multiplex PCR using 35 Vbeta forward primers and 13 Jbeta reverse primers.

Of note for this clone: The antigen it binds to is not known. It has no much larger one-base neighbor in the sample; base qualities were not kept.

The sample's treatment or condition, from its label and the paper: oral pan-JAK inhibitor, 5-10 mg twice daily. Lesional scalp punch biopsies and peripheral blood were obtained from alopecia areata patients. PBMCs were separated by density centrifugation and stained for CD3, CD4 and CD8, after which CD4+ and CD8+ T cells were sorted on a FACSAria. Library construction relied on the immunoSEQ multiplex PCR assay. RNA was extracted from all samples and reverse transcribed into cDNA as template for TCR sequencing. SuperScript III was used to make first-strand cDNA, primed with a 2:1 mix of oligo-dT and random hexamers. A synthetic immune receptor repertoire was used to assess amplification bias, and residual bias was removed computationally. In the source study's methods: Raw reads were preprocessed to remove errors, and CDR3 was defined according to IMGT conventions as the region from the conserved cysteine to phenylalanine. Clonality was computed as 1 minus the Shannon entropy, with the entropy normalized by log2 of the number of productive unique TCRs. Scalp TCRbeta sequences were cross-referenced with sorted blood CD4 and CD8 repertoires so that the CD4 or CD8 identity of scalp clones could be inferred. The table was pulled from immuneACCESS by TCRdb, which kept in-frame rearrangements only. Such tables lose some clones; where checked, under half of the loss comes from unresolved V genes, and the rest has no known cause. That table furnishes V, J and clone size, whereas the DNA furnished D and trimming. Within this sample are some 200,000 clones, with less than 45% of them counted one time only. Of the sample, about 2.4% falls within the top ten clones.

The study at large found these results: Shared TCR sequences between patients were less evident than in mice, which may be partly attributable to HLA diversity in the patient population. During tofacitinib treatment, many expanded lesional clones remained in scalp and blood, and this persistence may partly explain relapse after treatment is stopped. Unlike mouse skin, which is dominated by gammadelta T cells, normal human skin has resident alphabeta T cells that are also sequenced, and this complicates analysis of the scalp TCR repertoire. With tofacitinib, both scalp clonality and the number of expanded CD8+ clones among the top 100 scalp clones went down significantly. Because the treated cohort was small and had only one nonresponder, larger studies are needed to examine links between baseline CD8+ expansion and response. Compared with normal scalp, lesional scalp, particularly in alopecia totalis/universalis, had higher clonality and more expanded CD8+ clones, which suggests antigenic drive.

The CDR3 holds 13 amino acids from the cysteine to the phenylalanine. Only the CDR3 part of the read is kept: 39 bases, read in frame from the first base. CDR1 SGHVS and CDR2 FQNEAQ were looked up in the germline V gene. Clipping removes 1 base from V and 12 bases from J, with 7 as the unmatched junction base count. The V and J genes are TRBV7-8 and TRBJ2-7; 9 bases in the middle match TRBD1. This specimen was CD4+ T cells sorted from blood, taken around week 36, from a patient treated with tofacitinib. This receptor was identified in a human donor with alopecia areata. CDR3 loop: CASSLENRGRRYF. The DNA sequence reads TGTGCCAGCAGCTTAGAAAACAGGGGGCGTCGGTACTTC.